This record looks at one T cell receptor beta chain sequence and its context. The antigen is undetermined. These data come from a study of blood T cells in healthy people across ages. Whole-study findings and limits: With naive T cell percentage, TCR beta diversity showed a strong correlation.

A J-beta primer mix and a sample-barcoded 5' primer were used in a second PCR of about 7 to 12 cycles. TCRdb processed the 5' RACE reads anew with MiXCR; each CDR3 protein has one entry. Of around 1.5 million distinct CDR3 sequences in the sample, roughly a third were seen once. J was trimmed by 4 bases and V by 3 bases; bases with no gene match: 12. This CDR3 spans 18 amino acids. Looked up from germline, CDR1 is SEHNR and CDR2 is FQNEAQ (reference sequence). The receptor was isolated from a woman between 25 and 40 years old in good health. The chain is built from TRBV7-9 and TRBJ1-4; 9 bases are shared with TRBD1. What was sequenced was blood. The CDR3 nucleotides are TGTGCCAGCAGCTTCGCTCCGACAGGGGGATTACTTAATGAAAAACTGTTTTTT. Translating gives CASSFAPTGGLLNEKLFF.